The sequence of this T cell receptor (beta chain) was determined in a study of blood T cell repertoires in COVID-19. The CDR3 has 15 residues. V shed 6 bases and J 1 base; nucleotides not matched to a gene: 6. Germline values: CDR1 MNHEY, CDR2 SVGAGI. TCRdb's copy holds only in-frame clones and misses some; the assay was immunoSEQ multiplex PCR. Here the sample spans about 440,000 clones, roughly 85% being singletons. The origin of this receptor is a woman between 18 and 30 years old with acute COVID-19. What was sequenced was PBMCs or T cells enriched from blood (not recorded which). V gene TRBV6-5 combines with J gene TRBJ2-1, with 7 bases identical to TRBD1. The CDR3, as DNA: TGTGCCAGCAGAAAGAGGGACAGATCCTACAATGAGCAGTTCTTC. This gives the protein CASRKRDRSYNEQFF.